This T cell receptor beta chain was captured by sequencing in a study of shared clonotypes between healthy human individuals (dated by TCRdb to the early 2020s). About the investigation overall: The cohort included three men and two women between 18 and 49 years of age. Leukapheresis yielded between about 0.8 and 9.5 billion PBMCs per donor. To increase sequencing depth and limit assay-specific biases, different laboratories used diverse techniques to prepare libraries and sequence TCR repertoires. For each donor, CD4 naive and CD4 memory were each given three plates, CD8 naive was given two plates, and CD8 memory was given one plate. The study deeply sequenced blood TCR repertoires of five healthy adults to estimate repertoire size and the extent of clonotype sharing between individuals.

CDR1 and CDR2, looked up from the germline V gene (reference sequence), are MNHNY and SVGAGI. Spanning cysteine to phenylalanine, the CDR3 consists of 16 amino acids. Only the CDR3 portion is preserved as DNA: 48 bases, with reading frame beginning at the first base. V sheds 1 base and J sheds 2 bases, leaving 11 bases between their ends. CD8 naive samples were obtained by positive selection for CCR7 among CD45RO-negative cells, yielding a CD45RA+CCR7+ population from which TemRA cells were excluded. Healthy HIV-negative adults with no recently reported acute infections or vaccinations were included as donors. Every donor was a Caucasian adult residing in Nashville, Tennessee, USA. After blood collection by leukapheresis, PBMCs were isolated using Ficoll-Histopaque density gradient centrifugation and then cryopreserved in the vapor phase of liquid nitrogen. Purity and quantity of every magnetically sorted T cell population were checked by analytical flow cytometry. Genomic DNA was isolated from each sorted fraction and quantified by UV absorbance on a Nanodrop 2000c.

Using the deep immunoSEQ assay, TCR CDR3 regions were amplified from genomic DNA by multiplex PCR. Extracted genomic DNA from each cell subset was spread evenly across all wells of several immunoSEQ 96-well plates, with each plate serving as a replicate. For sorted subsets, each replicate PCR was loaded with 200 ng genomic DNA, equivalent to 30,000 or so T cell genomes. Purified libraries were measured with a Qubit 3.0 fluorometer, size-checked on a Bioanalyzer 2100, and measured again with the KAPA Library Quantification kit. A separate single-read 150-cycle Illumina NextSeq 550 flow cell was used to sequence each immunoSEQ 96-well plate. The authors' analysis ran thus. Because the immunoSEQ output held only junctional sequences and lacked quality scores, the filtering could not match the filtering applied to full-length reads. To assign V/J genes and CDR3, sequences were annotated against IMGT germline references using PyIR, a Python wrapper for IgBLAST v1.9. Reads were removed for weak V/J assignments (E-value above 1e-6), missing CDR3, stop codons, out-of-frame junctions, or ambiguous translated residues. V3J clonotypes were defined as sequences sharing the same inferred V gene, J gene, and CDR3 amino acid sequence. Percentage overlap between repertoires was calculated by dividing the number of shared unique clonotypes by the size of the smaller repertoire. Repertoire richness was assessed with RTK rarefaction, the Chao1 estimator, and Recon v2.1 estimates of unobserved clonotypes. Generation probabilities were computed with OLGA for all TCRbeta clonotypes obtained by the gDNA method from four donors. Sourced from immuneACCESS, this table was stored by TCRdb with only in-frame sequences that have V and J called. A share of the clones is absent; for the studies checked, an unresolved V gene accounts for under half, and the remainder has no known explanation. The V and J calls and the clone size are those of that table, but D and trimming were determined from the DNA. Present in this sample are about 2 million clones, approximately 95% of which were seen just once. Clones ranked in the top ten supply approximately 1.2% of the sample.

As regards this clone: Its cognate antigen has yet to be identified. Per-nucleotide qualities are absent, and no much larger clonotype sits a single base away.

General findings and caveats noted by the study authors: Estimated clonotype richness was generally larger for naive than for memory subsets. Incomplete sequencing was indicated by rarefaction of sorted-subset datasets, despite the large sequencing depth. Higher generation probabilities were observed for clonotypes shared by all four sorted-subset donors than for non-shared clonotypes. Sharing across a few donors was observed for 4.5% to 6.5% of naive CD4, 3% to 3.5% of naive CD8, 2% to 2.5% of memory CD4, and around 0.4% of memory CD8 clonotypes. Sampling was restricted to blood, and TCR repertoires in tissue are likely to differ from TCR repertoires in blood. Because the study included a small number of donors, the genetic and exposure-history diversity represented was limited. Pairwise subsampling led to the expectation that sequencing depth would affect the degree of clonotype sharing among donors.

The sequencing sample was made of naive CD8+ T cells sorted from blood. In light of the paper, this sample's cell subset or site label describes: CD45RA+CCR7+. This sequence originates from a man between 18 and 35 years old in good health. The chain is encoded by TRBV6-6 joined to TRBJ2-2, with TRBD1 as a weak D call on 6 bases. In nucleotide form, the sequence is TGTGCCAGCAGTTACTGGGACACGTTAAACACCGGGGAGCTGTTTTTT. The translation is CASSYWDTLNTGELFF.